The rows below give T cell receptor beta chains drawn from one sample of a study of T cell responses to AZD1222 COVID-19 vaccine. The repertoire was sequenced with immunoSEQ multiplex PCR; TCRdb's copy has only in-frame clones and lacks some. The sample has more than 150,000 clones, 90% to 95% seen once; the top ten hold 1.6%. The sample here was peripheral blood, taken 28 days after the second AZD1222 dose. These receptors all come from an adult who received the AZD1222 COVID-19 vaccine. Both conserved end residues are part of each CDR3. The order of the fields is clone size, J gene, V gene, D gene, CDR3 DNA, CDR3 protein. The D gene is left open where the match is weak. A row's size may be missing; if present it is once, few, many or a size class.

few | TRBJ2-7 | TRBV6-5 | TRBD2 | TGTGCCAGCAGTTACTCTGGCGGGAGTGTATACGAGCAGTACTTC | CASSYSGGSVYEQYF
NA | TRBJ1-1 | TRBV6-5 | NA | TGTGCCAGCAGCGGCCCCGACCGGGCTAACACTGAAGCTTTCTTT | CASSGPDRANTEAFF
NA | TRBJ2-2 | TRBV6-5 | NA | TGTGCCAGCCCCGGACCCTACACCGGGGAGCTGTTTTTT | CASPGPYTGELFF
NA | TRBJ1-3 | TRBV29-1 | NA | TGCAGCGAAGACAGGTTTATTGGAAACACCATATATTTT | CSEDRFIGNTIYF
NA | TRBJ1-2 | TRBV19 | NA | TGTGCCAGTAATGCCCTAGGGGCATCTGAGTATGGCTACACCTTC | CASNALGASEYGYTF
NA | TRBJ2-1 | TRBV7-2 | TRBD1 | TGTGCCAGCAGCTTTCCTGGGACAGGGGGCGATAGCTCCTACAATGAGCAGTTCTTC | CASSFPGTGGDSSYNEQFF
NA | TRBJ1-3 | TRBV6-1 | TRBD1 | TGTGCCAGCAGTGAACCAGGGGGCGAAAACACCATATATTTT | CASSEPGGENTIYF
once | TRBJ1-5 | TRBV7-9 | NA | TGTGCCAGCAGCTTAGAAGGAGGGAATCAGCCCCAGCATTTT | CASSLEGGNQPQHF
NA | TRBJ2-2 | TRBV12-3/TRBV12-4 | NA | TGTGCCAGCAGTTTAACGACCACCGGGGAGCTGTTTTTT | CASSLTTTGELFF
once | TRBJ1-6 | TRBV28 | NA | TGTGCCAGCAGTCTTCTCACCTTTACAGGCCTTGCTTCACCCCTCCACTTT | CASSLLTFTGLASPLHF
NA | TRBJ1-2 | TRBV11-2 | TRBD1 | TGTGCCAGCAGCTATACAAGACAGGGCAACTATGGCTACACCTTC | CASSYTRQGNYGYTF
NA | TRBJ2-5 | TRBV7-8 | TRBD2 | TGTGCCAGCAGCTCCTCACTAGCGGGGGGCCAAGAGACCCAGTACTTC | CASSSSLAGGQETQYF
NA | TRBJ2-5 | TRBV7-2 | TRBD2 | TGTGCCAGCAGCTTAGGCGGGGGGCCTAAAGAGACCCAGTACTTC | CASSLGGGPKETQYF
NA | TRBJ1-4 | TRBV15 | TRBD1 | TGTGCCACCAGCAGAGGACAGGGGAATGAAAAACTGTTTTTT | CATSRGQGNEKLFF
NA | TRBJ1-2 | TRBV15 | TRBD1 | TGTGCCACCAGCCGCACCGGGACAGGCTCCTATGGCTACACCTTC | CATSRTGTGSYGYTF
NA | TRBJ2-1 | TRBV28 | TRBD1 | TGTGCCAGCAGCCGAAGATCACAGGGGCCGAATACCTACAATGAGCAGTTCTTC | CASSRRSQGPNTYNEQFF
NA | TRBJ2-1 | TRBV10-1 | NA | TGCGCCAGCAGCGGGACGGGGAATTGGGAGCAGTTCTTC | CASSGTGNWEQFF
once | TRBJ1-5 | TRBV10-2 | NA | TGCGCCAGCAGTGAGGGGGGGAATCAGCCCCAGCATTTT | CASSEGGNQPQHF
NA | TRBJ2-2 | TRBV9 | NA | TGTGCCAGCAGCCGATCGGGGTCCATGAACACCGGGGAGCTGTTTTTT | CASSRSGSMNTGELFF
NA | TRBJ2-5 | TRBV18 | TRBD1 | TGTGCCAGCTCACCGACAGGGACAGAGACCCAGTACTTC | CASSPTGTETQYF
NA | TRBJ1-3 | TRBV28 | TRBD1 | TGTGCCACCCGAGGGACAGGGGATAACACCATATATTTT | CATRGTGDNTIYF
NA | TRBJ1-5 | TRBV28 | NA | TGTGCCAGCACCCTTTTTAATAATAATCAGCCCCAGCATTTT | CASTLFNNNQPQHF
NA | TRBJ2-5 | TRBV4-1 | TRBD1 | TGCGCCAGCAGCCGGACAGGGTTGACCCAGTACTTC | CASSRTGLTQYF
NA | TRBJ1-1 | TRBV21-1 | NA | TGTGCCAGCAGCAAAAAGAGACAACCAAACACTGAAGCTTTCTTT | CASSKKRQPNTEAFF
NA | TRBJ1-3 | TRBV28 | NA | TGTGCCAGCAGTCAACAGGGAAGCTCTGGAAACACCATATATTTT | CASSQQGSSGNTIYF
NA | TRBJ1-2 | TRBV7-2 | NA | TGTGCCAGCAGCTTAGGTCTCGGTGGTGGCTACACCTTC | CASSLGLGGGYTF
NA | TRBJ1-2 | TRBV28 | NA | TGTGCCAGCAGTTGGTCGTATGGCTACACCTTC | CASSWSYGYTF
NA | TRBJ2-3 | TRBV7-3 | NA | TGTGCCAGCAGCCTCATAGGACCCTCCGATACGCAGTATTTT | CASSLIGPSDTQYF
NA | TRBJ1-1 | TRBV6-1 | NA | TGTGCCAGCAGTGCAACCCAATTCAGGGTAATGAACACTGAAGCTTTCTTT | CASSATQFRVMNTEAFF
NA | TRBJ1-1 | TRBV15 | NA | TGTGCCACCAGCAGAGACAGAGATCTCGCTGAAGCTTTCTTT | CATSRDRDLAEAFF
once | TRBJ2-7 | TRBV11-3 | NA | TGTGCCAGCAGCCCTAGGACCGCAAACGCCTACGAGCAGTACTTC | CASSPRTANAYEQYF